This T cell receptor (beta chain) was recovered during a study of cytomegalovirus exposure and HLA in healthy donors. Notes on the study in general: A further, later analysis showed that HLA-associated TCR beta chains (compared with equally common others) were more clonally expanded. Reportedly, cytomegalovirus status was diagnosed with high sensitivity and specificity. With DRB1 most and HLA-C fewest, TCR association rates differed between HLA loci in a later analysis.

The PCR employed 60 Vbeta primers together with 13 Jbeta primers. Only in-frame clones appear in the TCRdb table, and some are missing; sequencing was by immunoSEQ multiplex PCR. The repertoire has approximately 220,000 clones, 65% to 80% of them found once; the top ten carry 0.2% to 0.25%. V lost 6 bases and J lost 4; bases outside the gene matches: 5. Germline CDR1 LNHDA, CDR2 SQIVND (reference sequence). CDR3 length: 13 amino acids. On this clone: Its antigen is not known.

The receptor comes from a girl aged 2-10 years in good health and CMV-seronegative. Sequences were obtained from PBMCs. The chain is built from TRBV19 and TRBJ1-1; TRBD1 agrees at 7 bases. The CDR3 sequence is CASRGTVLTEAFF. The CDR3 nucleotides are TGTGCCAGTAGAGGGACAGTTCTCACTGAAGCTTTCTTT.